Described below is a single TCR beta chain sequence and its context. Assay used: immunoSEQ multiplex PCR; TCRdb lists only in-frame clones, some missing. This repertoire shows roughly 180,000 clones, about 80% found once; its top ten account for roughly 7%. Trimming left V 2 bases short and J 2 bases short, with 5 bases between. This CDR3 has 13 residues. CDR1 is MDHEN, CDR2 SYDVKM, per germline. This sample is drawn from a study of cytomegalovirus exposure and HLA in healthy donors. The sequence derives from a young man in good health and CMV-seropositive. The V call is TRBV28, the J call TRBJ2-3, with no clear D. Sequences were obtained from PBMCs. The chain's CDR3 is CASSLTTTDTQYF. CDR3 DNA sequence: TGTGCCAGCAGTTTAACTACCACAGATACGCAGTATTTT.